These T cell receptor beta chains were read from a single sample in a study of control samples from healthy donors and cancer patients. Sequenced by immunoSEQ multiplex PCR; TCRdb stores in-frame clones only, minus some. This table has tens of thousands of clones, roughly 89% appearing once. The sample was PBMCs. The source is a woman aged 45 to 65 with colorectal cancer. Both conserved end residues are part of each CDR3. The D gene is left open where the match is weak. Not every row has a clone size; where given, it reads once, few, many or a size class.

J: TRBJ1-1; size: NA; V: TRBV9; D: NA; CDR3: CASSPLQVTDTEAFF
J: TRBJ1-6; size: once; V: TRBV6-5; D: NA; CDR3: CASSYTVGGADSPLHF
J: TRBJ2-2; size: once; V: TRBV5-1; D: NA; CDR3: CASSGAGELFF
J: TRBJ2-5; size: NA; V: TRBV29-1; D: TRBD2; CDR3: CSVEGTSGEQETQYF
J: TRBJ1-2; size: NA; V: TRBV4-1; D: TRBD1; CDR3: CASSQDFGTGRGDNYGYTF
J: TRBJ1-2; size: NA; V: TRBV18; D: TRBD1; CDR3: CASSPGQGTVGGYTF
J: TRBJ1-2; size: NA; V: TRBV15; D: NA; CDR3: CATSRDNGGYTF
J: TRBJ1-5; size: few; V: TRBV19; D: NA; CDR3: CASSIGYRGNQPQHF
J: TRBJ1-1; size: NA; V: TRBV4-3; D: NA; CDR3: CASSQGSTTEAFF
J: TRBJ2-5; size: NA; V: TRBV7-8; D: TRBD2; CDR3: CASTPPRLAGGPVEETQYF